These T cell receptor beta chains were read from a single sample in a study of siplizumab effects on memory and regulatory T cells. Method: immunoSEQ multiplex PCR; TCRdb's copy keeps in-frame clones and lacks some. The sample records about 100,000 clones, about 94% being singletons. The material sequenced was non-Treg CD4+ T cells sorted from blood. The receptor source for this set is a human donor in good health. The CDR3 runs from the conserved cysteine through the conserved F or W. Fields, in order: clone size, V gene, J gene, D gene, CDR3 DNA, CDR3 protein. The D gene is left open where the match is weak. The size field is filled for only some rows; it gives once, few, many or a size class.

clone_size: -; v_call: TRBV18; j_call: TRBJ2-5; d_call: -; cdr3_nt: TGTGCCAGCTCACCAGGACATCGAGAGACCCAGTACTTC; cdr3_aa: CASSPGHRETQYF
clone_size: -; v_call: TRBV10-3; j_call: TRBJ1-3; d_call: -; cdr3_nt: TGTGCCATCAGTGAGCTCATTACAGACACCATATATTTT; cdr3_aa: CAISELITDTIYF
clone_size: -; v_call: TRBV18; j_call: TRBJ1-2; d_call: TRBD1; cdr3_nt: TGTGCCAGCTCACTACATCCGGGCGGGACAGATTATGGCTACACCTTC; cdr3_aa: CASSLHPGGTDYGYTF
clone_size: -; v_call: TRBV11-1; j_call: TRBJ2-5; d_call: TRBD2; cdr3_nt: TGTGCCAGCAGATCCTCTAGCGGGGACGGAGAGACCCAGTACTTC; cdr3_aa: CASRSSSGDGETQYF
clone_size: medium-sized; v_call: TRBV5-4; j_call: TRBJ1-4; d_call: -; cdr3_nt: TGTGCCAGCAGCTTCAGGGAGGGTGAAAAACTGTTTTTT; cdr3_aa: CASSFREGEKLFF
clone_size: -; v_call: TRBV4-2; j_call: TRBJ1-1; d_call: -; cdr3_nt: TGTGCCAGCCGGAACACTGAAGCTTTCTTT; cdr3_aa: CASRNTEAFF
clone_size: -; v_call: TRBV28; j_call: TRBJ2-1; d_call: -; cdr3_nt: TGTGCCAGCAGTTTTAGTTCCGCCTACGGTGAGCAGTTCTTC; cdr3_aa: CASSFSSAYGEQFF
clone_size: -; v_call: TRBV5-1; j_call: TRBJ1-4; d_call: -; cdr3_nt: TGCGCCAGCAGCTTGGGGACTAATGAAAAACTGTTTTTT; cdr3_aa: CASSLGTNEKLFF
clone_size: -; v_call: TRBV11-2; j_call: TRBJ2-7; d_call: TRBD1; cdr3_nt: TGTGCCAGCAGCTCCTCCGGGACAGATGACGAGCAGTACTTC; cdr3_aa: CASSSSGTDDEQYF
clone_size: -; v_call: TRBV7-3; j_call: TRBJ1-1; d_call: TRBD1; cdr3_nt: TGTGCCAGCAGATACAGTGGACAGGGGGACACTGAAGCTTTCTTT; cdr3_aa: CASRYSGQGDTEAFF
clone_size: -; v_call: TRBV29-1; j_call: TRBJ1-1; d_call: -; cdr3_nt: TGCAGCGTTGAAGATGAGGTCACTGAAGCTTTCTTT; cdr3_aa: CSVEDEVTEAFF
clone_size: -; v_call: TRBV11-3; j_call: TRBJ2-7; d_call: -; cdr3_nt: TGTGCCAGCAGCTTAGTCGCCTCGAGCTCCACCTACGAGCAGTACTTC; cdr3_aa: CASSLVASSSTYEQYF
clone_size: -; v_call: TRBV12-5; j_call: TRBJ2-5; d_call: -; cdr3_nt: TGTGCTAGTGGTCGCGGGACCGCCTTTGGAGAGACCCAGTACTTC; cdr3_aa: CASGRGTAFGETQYF
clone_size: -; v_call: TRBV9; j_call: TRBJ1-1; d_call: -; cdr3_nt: TGTGCCAGCAGCGTAGCATGGGGAGGCACTGAAGCTTTCTTT; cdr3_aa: CASSVAWGGTEAFF
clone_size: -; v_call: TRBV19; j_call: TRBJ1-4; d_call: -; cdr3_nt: TGTGCCAGTAGTTCCGGGACCATGGGTGAAAAACTGTTTTTT; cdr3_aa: CASSSGTMGEKLFF
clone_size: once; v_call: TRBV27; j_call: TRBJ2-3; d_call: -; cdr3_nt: TGTGCCAGCAGTTTATCGGGGGGGCTCACAGATACGCAGTATTTT; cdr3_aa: CASSLSGGLTDTQYF
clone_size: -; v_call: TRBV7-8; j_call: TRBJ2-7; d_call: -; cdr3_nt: TGTGCCAGCGGCAGAACGGCCAGCTCCTACGAGCAGTACTTC; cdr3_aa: CASGRTASSYEQYF
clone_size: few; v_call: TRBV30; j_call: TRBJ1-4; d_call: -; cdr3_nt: TGTGCCTGGAGTCCCGGGACGGAAAATGAAAAACTGTTTTTT; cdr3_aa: CAWSPGTENEKLFF
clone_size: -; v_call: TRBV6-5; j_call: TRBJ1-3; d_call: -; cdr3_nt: TGTGCCAGCATCAGGGATCGAGGAAACACCATATATTTT; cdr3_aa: CASIRDRGNTIYF
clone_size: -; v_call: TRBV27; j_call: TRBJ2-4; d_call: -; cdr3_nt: TGTGCCAGCAGTTGGGACGGGCAGCACGATATAGCCAAAAACATTCAGTACTTC; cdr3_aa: CASSWDGQHDIAKNIQYF
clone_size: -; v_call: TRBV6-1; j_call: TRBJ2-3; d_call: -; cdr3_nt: TGTGCCAGCAGGCGGGCAGGGGACACAGATACGCAGTATTTT; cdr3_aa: CASRRAGDTDTQYF
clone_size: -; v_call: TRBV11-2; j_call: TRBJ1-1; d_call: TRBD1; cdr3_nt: TGTGCCAGCAGCTCTCTAATGGGCCAGGACAGGGGTGAAGCTTTCTTT; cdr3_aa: CASSSLMGQDRGEAFF
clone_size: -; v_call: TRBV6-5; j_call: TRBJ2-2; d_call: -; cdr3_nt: TGTGCCAGCAGTTGGCGGACAGACACCGGGGAGCTGTTTTTT; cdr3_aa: CASSWRTDTGELFF
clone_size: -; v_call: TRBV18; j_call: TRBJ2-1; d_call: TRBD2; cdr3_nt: TGTGCCAGCTCACCAGGAAGCGGGATATACAATGAGCAGTTCTTC; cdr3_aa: CASSPGSGIYNEQFF
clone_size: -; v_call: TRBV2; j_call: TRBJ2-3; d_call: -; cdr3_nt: TGTGCCAGCAGTGATGAGGCGAGCACAGATACGCAGTATTTT; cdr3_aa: CASSDEASTDTQYF
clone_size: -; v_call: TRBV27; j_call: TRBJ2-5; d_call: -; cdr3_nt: TGTGCCAGCAGTGCTTTACCTCCCCGTGAGACCCAGTACTTC; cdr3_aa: CASSALPPRETQYF
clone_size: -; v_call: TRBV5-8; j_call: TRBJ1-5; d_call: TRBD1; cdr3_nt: TGTGCCAGCAGCTTGAATGGACAGGGATTTCAGCCCCAGCATTTT; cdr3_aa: CASSLNGQGFQPQHF
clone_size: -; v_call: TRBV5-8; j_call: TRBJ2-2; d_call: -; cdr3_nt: TGTGCCAGCAGCTTGTGGGCGAACACCGGGGAGCTGTTTTTT; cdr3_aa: CASSLWANTGELFF
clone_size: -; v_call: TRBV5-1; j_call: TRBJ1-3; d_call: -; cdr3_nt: TGCGCCAGCAGCTTGGGCCAGTCCCTCTCTGGAAACACCATATATTTT; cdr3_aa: CASSLGQSLSGNTIYF
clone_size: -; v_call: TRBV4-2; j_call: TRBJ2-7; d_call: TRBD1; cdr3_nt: TGTGCCAGCAGACCGCGGACAGGTCCATCGGTTACCTACGAGCAGTACTTC; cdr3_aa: CASRPRTGPSVTYEQYF
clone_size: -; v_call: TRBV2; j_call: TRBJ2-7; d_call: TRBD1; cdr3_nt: TGTGCCAGCAGTTACAGGGGAGCGAACGAGCAGTACTTC; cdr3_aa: CASSYRGANEQYF
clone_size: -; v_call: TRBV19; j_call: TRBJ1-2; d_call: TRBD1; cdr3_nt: TGTGCCAGTAGTCCCGGACAGGGAGTCGGGTATGGCTACACCTTC; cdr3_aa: CASSPGQGVGYGYTF
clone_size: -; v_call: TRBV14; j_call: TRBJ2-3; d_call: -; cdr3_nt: TGTGCCAGCAGCCAAGTCATGGGGTTGCGCACAGATACGCAGTATTTT; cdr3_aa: CASSQVMGLRTDTQYF
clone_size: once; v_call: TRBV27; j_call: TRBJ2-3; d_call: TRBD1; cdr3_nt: TGTGCCAGCAGGTCGGGACAGAACACAGATACGCAGTATTTT; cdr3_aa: CASRSGQNTDTQYF
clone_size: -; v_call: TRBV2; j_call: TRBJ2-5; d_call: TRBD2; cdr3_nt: TGTGCCAGCCGCCTACTAGCGGGAGTGGAGACCCAGTACTTC; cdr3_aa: CASRLLAGVETQYF
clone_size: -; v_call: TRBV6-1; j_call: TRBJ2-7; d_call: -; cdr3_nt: TGTGCCAGCAGGCCCCCCACCTACGAGCAGTACTTC; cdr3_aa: CASRPPTYEQYF
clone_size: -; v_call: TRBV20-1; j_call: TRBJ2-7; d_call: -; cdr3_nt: TGCAGTGCCTTGACAGCTTACGAGCAGTACTTC; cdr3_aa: CSALTAYEQYF
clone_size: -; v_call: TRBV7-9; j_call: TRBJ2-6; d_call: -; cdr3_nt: TGTGCCAGCAGCCCGGGACGGCTCTCTGGGGCCAACGTCCTGACTTTC; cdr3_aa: CASSPGRLSGANVLTF
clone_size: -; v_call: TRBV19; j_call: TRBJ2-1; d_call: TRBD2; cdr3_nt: TGTGCCAGTAGTGTCCGAGGGGAGGGCCTCAGCTATGAGCAGTTCTTC; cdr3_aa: CASSVRGEGLSYEQFF
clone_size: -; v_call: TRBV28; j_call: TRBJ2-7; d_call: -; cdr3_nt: TGTGCCAGCAGTTTAATGAGATACGAGCAGTACTTC; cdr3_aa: CASSLMRYEQYF
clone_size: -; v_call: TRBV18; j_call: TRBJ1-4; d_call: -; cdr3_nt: TGTGCCAGCTCATCTAAACCAGGGGATCCAACTAATGAAAAACTGTTTTTT; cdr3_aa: CASSSKPGDPTNEKLFF
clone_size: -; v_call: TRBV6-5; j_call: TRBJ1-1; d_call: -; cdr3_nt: TGTGCCAGCAGTGTGAGGGGAATCAACACTGAAGCTTTCTTT; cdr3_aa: CASSVRGINTEAFF
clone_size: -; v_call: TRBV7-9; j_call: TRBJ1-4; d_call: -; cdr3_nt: TGTGCCAGCAGCTACAACGGGGGAGATGAAAAACTGTTTTTT; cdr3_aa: CASSYNGGDEKLFF
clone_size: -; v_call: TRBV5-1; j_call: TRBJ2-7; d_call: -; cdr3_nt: TGCGCCAGCAGCTTGGACAGGGTTGAGCAGTACTTC; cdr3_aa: CASSLDRVEQYF
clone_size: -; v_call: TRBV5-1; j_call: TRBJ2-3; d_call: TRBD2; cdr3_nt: TGCGCCAGCAGCTTGAGGCGGGAGGCCGTCGGGGATACGCAGTATTTT; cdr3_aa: CASSLRREAVGDTQYF
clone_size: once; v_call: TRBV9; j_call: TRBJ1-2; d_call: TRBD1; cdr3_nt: TGTGCCAGCAGCTTAAGTCCCGGGACAGGGGGCGAGGGCTACACCTTC; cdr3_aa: CASSLSPGTGGEGYTF
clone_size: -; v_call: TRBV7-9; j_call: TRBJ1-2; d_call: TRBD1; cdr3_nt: TGTGCCAGCAGCTCGACAGGGATAGGCTACACCTTC; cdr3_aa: CASSSTGIGYTF
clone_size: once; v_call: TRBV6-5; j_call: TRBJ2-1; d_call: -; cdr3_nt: TGTGCCAGCAGAGAGGGACTTAACTCCTACAATGAGCAGTTCTTC; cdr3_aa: CASREGLNSYNEQFF
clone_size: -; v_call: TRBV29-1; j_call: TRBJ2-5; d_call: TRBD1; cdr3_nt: TGCAGCGGACAGGGGGAGACCCAGTACTTC; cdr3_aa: CSGQGETQYF
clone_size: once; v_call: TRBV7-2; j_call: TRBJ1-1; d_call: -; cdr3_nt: TGTGCCAGCAGCTTAGGTGATAGGAGGGTCGGCACTGAAGCTTTCTTT; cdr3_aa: CASSLGDRRVGTEAFF
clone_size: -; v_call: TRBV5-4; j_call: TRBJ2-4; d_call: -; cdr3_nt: TGTGCCACCATGGGGGCGGAGAACATTCAGTACTTC; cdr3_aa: CATMGAENIQYF
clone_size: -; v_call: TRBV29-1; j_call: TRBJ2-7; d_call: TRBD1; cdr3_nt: TGCAGCGCTCCAATTCAACACAGGGGGCCCGCCTACGAGCAGTACTTC; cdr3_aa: CSAPIQHRGPAYEQYF
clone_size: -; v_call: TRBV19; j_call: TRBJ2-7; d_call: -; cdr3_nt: TGTGCCAGTAGTATAAAATATCAGGGGCCGTGTCCCTACGAGCAGTACTTC; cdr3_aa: CASSIKYQGPCPYEQYF
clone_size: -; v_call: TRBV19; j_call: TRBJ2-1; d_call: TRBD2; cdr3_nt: TGTGCCAGTAGTATAGCGGGAGGGCCTCGTAATGAGCAGTTCTTC; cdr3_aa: CASSIAGGPRNEQFF
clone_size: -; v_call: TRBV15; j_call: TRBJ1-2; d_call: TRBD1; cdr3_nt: TGTGCCACCAGCAGACGTACGGACAGGGGGGATGGCTACACCTTC; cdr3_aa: CATSRRTDRGDGYTF
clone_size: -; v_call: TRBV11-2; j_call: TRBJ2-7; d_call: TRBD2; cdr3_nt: TGTGCCAGCAGCATGTGGACTAGCGGGAGTAGCGAGCAGTACTTC; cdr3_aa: CASSMWTSGSSEQYF